What follows are 28 T cell receptor beta chains derived from one specimen sequenced in a study of blood T cell repertoires in COVID-19. Here immunoSEQ multiplex PCR was the method, and the copy in TCRdb shows in-frame clones only, minus some. This sample has around 68,000 clones; roughly three quarters occur once, and the top ten carry 9.2%. Sequencing used peripheral blood. The receptors here all came from a human donor in a cohort sampled during active COVID-19.

V usage is TRBV10-1 and J usage is TRBJ2-1, with D uncertain. Trimming removed 0 bases at V and 8 bases at J, with 8 bases between. The CDR3 has 13 residues. Germline-derived CDR1 and CDR2 are WNHNN and SYGVQD (reference sequence). The DNA of the CDR3 is TGCGCCAGCAGTGAGTCGACAACTTATGAGCAGTTCTTC. The encoded protein is CASSESTTYEQFF.

This clone has only a few counts. V is TRBV2 and J is TRBJ1-1; D perhaps matches TRBD1 (5 bases). V was shortened by 6 bases and J by 2 bases, with 7 bases between the two germline ends. The CDR3 consists of 12 residues. The germline V gene encodes CDR1 SNHLY and CDR2 FYNNEI. This CDR3 reads CASSGHNTEAFF. CDR3 DNA sequence: TGTGCCAGCAGCGGACATAACACTGAAGCTTTCTTT. Looking up the rest from reference TRBV2 and TRBJ1-1 gives the full variable domain: EPEVTQTPSHQVTQMGQEVILRCVPISNHLYFYWYRQILGQKVEFLVSFYNNEISEKSEIFDDQFSVERPDGSNFTLKIRSTKLEDSAMYFCASSGHNTEAFFGQGTRLTVV.

The V gene is TRBV6-1, the J gene TRBJ2-5; TRBD2 matches 7 bases. Germline V lookup: CDR1 MNHNS, CDR2 SASEGT. CDR3 size: 16 residues. Unmatched junction bases numbered 7, after V lost 2 bases and J lost 1 base. The CDR3 loop is CASSEFPSGLQETQYF. The CDR3, as DNA: TGTGCCAGCAGTGAATTCCCTAGCGGCCTCCAAGAGACCCAGTACTTC.

The rearrangement links TRBV6-6 to TRBJ2-2, with 7 bases that match TRBD2. V lost 3 bases and J lost 5; bases outside the gene matches: 6. The CDR3 extends over 15 amino acids. CDR1 is MNHNY and CDR2 is SVGAGI in the germline V gene (reference sequence). DNA of the CDR3: TGTGCCAGCAGTTATCTAGGACTAGAGACCGGGGAGCTGTTTTTT. Translated, it gives CASSYLGLETGELFF.

This clone was counted only a few times. The V gene is TRBV19, the J gene TRBJ2-7, with a possible D match to TRBD1 (6 bases). The CDR3 is 17 residues long. Trimming left V 3 bases short and J 2 bases short, with 20 bases between. Germline V gene data show CDR1 as LNHDA and CDR2 as SQIVND (reference sequence). In nucleotides, the CDR3 is TGTGCCAGTAGTATTACCTCAGGGGCGACCTTTCCCTACGAGCAGTACTTC. This gives the protein CASSITSGATFPYEQYF.

The J gene is TRBJ2-1, the V gene TRBV27; 12 bases are a match to TRBD2. The CDR3 consists of 15 residues. The germline V gene encodes CDR1 MNHEY and CDR2 SMNVEV (reference sequence). V shed 6 bases, J shed 9 bases, and the junction held 9 bases outside the gene matches. CDR3 bases: TGTGCCAGCAGCCTAGCGGGAGGGACCTTAGGTGAGCAGTTCTTC. Protein: CASSLAGGTLGEQFF.

This clone is categorized as medium-sized. V gene TRBV11-3 combines with J gene TRBJ2-1, with a weak D call TRBD2 (7 bases). V was clipped by 2 bases and J by 2 bases, with 10 bases between them. CDR3 length: 15 amino acids. CDR1 SGHNT and CDR2 YENEEA come from the germline V gene. The CDR3 DNA reads as TGTGCCAGCAGCTTAACGGGGGGCACCTACAATGAGCAGTTCTTC. It is translated as CASSLTGGTYNEQFF. The full variable domain, in which reference TRBV11-3 and TRBJ2-1 provide the parts outside the CDR3, is EAGVVQSPRYKIIEKKQPVAFWCNPISGHNTLYWYLQNLGQGPELLIRYENEEAVDDSQLPKDRFSAERLKGVDSTLKIQPAELGDSAVYLCASSLTGGTYNEQFFGPGTRLTVL.

CDR3 residues: CASSQGFGRGADYGYTF. The CDR3 DNA follows: TGCGCCAGCAGCCAAGGCTTCGGGAGGGGGGCAGACTATGGCTACACCTTC. V usage is TRBV4-1 and J usage is TRBJ1-2; maybe TRBD1 (6 bases). CDR1 MGHRA and CDR2 YSYEKL come from the germline V gene. V lost 1 base to trimming and J lost 3 bases, with 18 bases between them. The CDR3 loop spans 17 amino acids.

The chain joins TRBV11-3 to TRBJ1-5; perhaps TRBD1 as D (6 bases). The length of the CDR3 is 15 residues. Trimming stripped 3 bases from V and 0 bases from J, with 9 bases between. Germline V gene sequence: CDR1 SGHNT, CDR2 YENEEA. The CDR3 DNA sequence: TGTGCCAGCAGCTTCGTCAGGGGTAGCAATCAGCCCCAGCATTTT. Its translation is CASSFVRGSNQPQHF. The full variable domain, with the rest looked up from reference TRBV11-3 and TRBJ1-5, is EAGVVQSPRYKIIEKKQPVAFWCNPISGHNTLYWYLQNLGQGPELLIRYENEEAVDDSQLPKDRFSAERLKGVDSTLKIQPAELGDSAVYLCASSFVRGSNQPQHFGDGTRLSIL.

The gene calls are TRBV28 and TRBJ2-7; TRBD1 might be the D (6 bases). The CDR3 has 15 residues. V lost 5 bases, J lost 1 base, and 15 bases lay in between. The V gene's germline CDR1 is MDHEN and CDR2 SYDVKM. DNA for the CDR3: TGTGCCAGCAGTCCCGGGACAACGTCATCCTACGAGCAGTACTTC. Its protein product is CASSPGTTSSYEQYF.

The CDR3 reads CASRTGTSGLLGSYNEQFF. The CDR3 DNA sequence: TGTGCCAGCAGGACCGGGACTAGCGGACTTTTAGGCTCCTACAATGAGCAGTTCTTC. V gene TRBV5-5 combines with J gene TRBJ2-1, with 11 bases lining up with TRBD2. Germline values: CDR1 SGHKS, CDR2 YYEKEE (reference sequence). With V trimmed by 5 bases and J by 0 bases, 13 bases remained unmatched. This CDR3 comprises 19 residues.

Only one count was recorded for this clone. This chain links TRBV7-3 with TRBJ1-5; 8 nucleotides line up with TRBD1. V gave up 3 bases and J gave up 4 bases; unmatched junction bases: 17. CDR1 is SGHTA, CDR2 FQGTGA, per germline. This CDR3 is 19 amino acids long. CDR3 protein: CASSFPPPHQGAGNQPQHF. The CDR3 DNA reads TGTGCCAGCAGCTTTCCCCCCCCACATCAGGGGGCGGGGAATCAGCCCCAGCATTTT.

V gene TRBV6-6 combines with J gene TRBJ2-2; possibly TRBD2 for D (5 bases). This CDR3 has 14 residues. Germline V gene sequence: CDR1 MNHNY, CDR2 SVGAGI (reference sequence). The ends were cut back, 5 bases at V and 6 bases at J, with 13 bases in the middle. The CDR3 protein is CASSQSGRSGELFF. DNA for the CDR3: TGTGCCAGCAGTCAAAGCGGTCGGTCCGGGGAGCTGTTTTTT.

The gene calls are TRBV7-3 and TRBJ2-3, with 8 positions matching TRBD1. J gave up 2 bases and V 5 bases, and 6 bases lay outside the gene matches. Looked up from germline, CDR1 is SGHTA and CDR2 is FQGTGA. CDR3 length: 15 residues. Written as DNA, the CDR3 is TGTGCCAGCAGCGCGACAGGGGCTTACACAGATACGCAGTATTTT. Translation gives CASSATGAYTDTQYF. Full variable domain (remainder filled in from reference TRBV7-3 and TRBJ2-3): GAGVSQTPSNKVTEKGKYVELRCDPISGHTALYWYRQSLGQGPEFLIYFQGTGAADDSGLPNDRFFAVRPEGSVSTLKIQRTERGDSAVYLCASSATGAYTDTQYFGPGTRLTVL.

The chain joins TRBV9 to TRBJ2-1, with D possibly being TRBD2 (5 bases). From germline, CDR1 is SGDLS and CDR2 YYNGEE. Trimming took off 0 bases at V and 2 bases at J, with 18 bases between the two ends. The CDR3 totals 18 residues. This CDR3 reads CASSVEAGLQVPYNEQFF. The CDR3 DNA follows: TGTGCCAGCAGCGTAGAGGCGGGCTTGCAGGTTCCCTACAATGAGCAGTTCTTC.

The gene calls are TRBV27 and TRBJ2-1; TRBD1 matches 9 bases. The CDR3 runs to 16 residues. The ends lost 3 bases at V and 2 bases at J; junction bases unmatched: 5. Germline lookup yields CDR1 MNHEY and CDR2 SMNVEV (reference sequence). Written as DNA, the CDR3 is TGTGCCAGCAGTTTTGGGACAGGGTCCCCCTACAATGAGCAGTTCTTC. It translates to CASSFGTGSPYNEQFF.

The V and J genes are TRBV19 and TRBJ2-1, with D perhaps TRBD1 (5 bases). Trimming removed 0 bases at V and 9 bases at J, with 15 bases between. This CDR3 is 15 amino acids long. Germline V lookup: CDR1 LNHDA, CDR2 SQIVND (reference sequence). The CDR3 loop is CASSIEGFRVGEQFF. CDR3 DNA: TGTGCCAGTAGTATAGAAGGTTTCAGGGTCGGTGAGCAGTTCTTC.

This clone turned up a few times. The chain uses TRBV7-2 and TRBJ2-7, with 7 nucleotides matching TRBD2. V shed 1 base, J shed 0 bases, and the junction held 12 bases outside the gene matches. Germline-derived CDR1 and CDR2 are SGHTA and FQGNSA. This CDR3 comprises 18 residues. This chain's CDR3 is CASSLERGASGNSYEQYF. CDR3 sequence (DNA): TGTGCCAGCAGCTTAGAGCGTGGGGCTAGCGGAAACTCCTACGAGCAGTACTTC. The full variable domain, its missing parts supplied by reference TRBV7-2 and TRBJ2-7, is GAGVSQSPSNKVTEKGKDVELRCDPISGHTALYWYRQSLGQGLEFLIYFQGNSAPDKSGLPSDRFSAERTGGSVSTLTIQRTQQEDSAVYLCASSLERGASGNSYEQYFGPGTRLTVT.

For the CDR3, the DNA is TGTGCCAGCAAAGCCGTAGCGGGCGCCGACGAGCAGTACTTC. Translation: CASKAVAGADEQYF. The V call is TRBV27, the J call TRBJ2-7, with 7 bases that match TRBD2. V shed 7 bases, J shed 5 bases, and the junction held 11 bases outside the gene matches. Germline lookup yields CDR1 MNHEY and CDR2 SMNVEV (reference sequence). The CDR3 loop spans 14 amino acids.

The chain has TRBV10-2 and TRBJ1-2, with TRBD1 matching 8 bases. The CDR3 runs to 13 residues. CDR1 and CDR2 from the germline V gene are WSHSY and SAAADI. Trimming cost V 2 bases and J 4 bases; bases outside gene matches: 0. In DNA, the CDR3 is TGCGCCAGCAGTGAGCAGGGGGCCTATGGCTACACCTTC. Amino acids: CASSEQGAYGYTF.

The chain combines TRBV27 with TRBJ1-2; tentatively, D is TRBD1 (6 bases). V was cut by 6 bases and J by 8 bases, with 25 bases left in between. This CDR3 comprises 16 residues. CDR1 is MNHEY and CDR2 is SMNVEV in the germline V gene (reference sequence). CDR3 sequence: CASSLIRGGGREGYTF. The CDR3, as DNA: TGTGCCAGCAGCCTAATTAGAGGGGGTGGAAGAGAGGGCTACACCTTC.

The V and J genes are TRBV3-1 (or the pseudogene TRBV3-2) and TRBJ2-1, with 8 bases that match TRBD2. The CDR3 loop spans 16 amino acids. The V segment lost 10 bases and the J segment 2 bases; nucleotides outside the gene matches: 13. Germline CDR1 is LGHDT and CDR2 is YNNKEL (reference sequence). This chain's CDR3 is CATAPPGLETYNEQFF. CDR3 in DNA: TGTGCCACCGCGCCTCCGGGACTAGAAACCTACAATGAGCAGTTCTTC.

The chain recombines TRBV2 with TRBJ2-1, with TRBD2 matching 9 bases. The CDR3 is 15 amino acids. Germline V CDR1 and CDR2: SNHLY, FYNNEI. The ends lost 4 bases at V and 5 bases at J; junction bases unmatched: 6. This chain's CDR3 is CASSARLAEDNEQFF. The CDR3 DNA reads as TGTGCCAGCAGTGCCCGACTAGCGGAGGACAATGAGCAGTTCTTC.

The chain employs TRBV5-4 and TRBJ2-3, with D hard to call. The CDR3 consists of 15 residues. V was cut by 2 bases and J by 2 bases, with 12 bases left in between. The germline V gene encodes CDR1 SGHNT and CDR2 YYREEE (reference sequence). CDR3 nucleotides: TGTGCCAGCAGCTTTAAGGAGCGTCACACAGATACGCAGTATTTT. Residues: CASSFKERHTDTQYF. The entire variable domain, with the rest obtained from reference TRBV5-4 and TRBJ2-3, is as follows: ETGVTQSPTHLIKTRGQQVTLRCSSQSGHNTVSWYQQALGQGPQFIFQYYREEENGRGNFPPRFSGLQFPNYSSELNVNALELDDSALYLCASSFKERHTDTQYFGPGTRLTVL.

The chain joins TRBV11-2 to TRBJ1-1; TRBD1 is a possible D gene (5 bases). Germline CDR1 is SGHAT and CDR2 is FQNNGV. The CDR3 loop spans 14 amino acids. The V gene lost 4 bases and the J gene lost 5 bases, with 14 bases spanning the gap. CDR3 nucleotides: TGTGCCAGCAGCTCGGCAGGGCCCCCAACTGAAGCTTTCTTT. This translates into CASSSAGPPTEAFF. Full variable domain (remainder filled in from reference TRBV11-2 and TRBJ1-1): EAGVAQSPRYKIIEKRQSVAFWCNPISGHATLYWYQQILGQGPKLLIQFQNNGVVDDSQLPKDRFSAERLKGVDSTLKIQPAKLEDSAVYLCASSSAGPPTEAFFGQGTRLTVV.

This clone was detected once. The rearrangement links TRBV29-1 to TRBJ2-7; 7 bases align to TRBD1. Per the germline V gene, CDR1 is SQVTM and CDR2 is ANQGSEA. Unmatched junction bases numbered 10, after V lost 6 bases and J lost 5 bases. This CDR3 spans 13 amino acids. The CDR3 nucleotides are TGCAGCGTCCGAGGGGGCGCATCCGACGAGCAGTACTTC. Protein product: CSVRGGASDEQYF.

This chain links TRBV6-5 with TRBJ1-6; possibly TRBD1 for D (5 bases). CDR3 length: 14 amino acids. Germline lookup yields CDR1 MNHEY and CDR2 SVGAGI. The V end was cut by 6 bases, the J end by 7 bases, with 13 bases between. CDR3 protein: CASSPGTRNSPLHF. DNA of the CDR3: TGTGCCAGCAGCCCCGGGACTAGAAATTCACCCCTCCACTTT.

This chain links TRBV7-8 with TRBJ2-1; the match to TRBD2 covers 7 bases. The germline V gene has CDR1 SGHVS and CDR2 FQNEAQ. Losses at the gene ends were 6 bases for V and 4 bases for J; bases not matched to a gene: 12. The CDR3 totals 16 residues. CDR3 coding DNA: TGTGCCAGCAGTAGCGAAGGTCTAGCGGATTACAATGAGCAGTTCTTC. Translation gives CASSSEGLADYNEQFF. The full variable domain, with the rest looked up from reference TRBV7-8 and TRBJ2-1, is GAGVSQSPRYKVAKRGQDVALRCDPISGHVSLFWYQQALGQGPEFLTYFQNEAQLDKSGLPSDRFFAERPEGSVSTLKIQRTQQEDSAVYLCASSSEGLADYNEQFFGPGTRLTVL.